This paragraph covers one TCR beta chain sequence. The antigen is unknown. Germline V gene lookup returns CDR1 SGHTA and CDR2 FQGTGA. This CDR3 spans 14 amino acids. Trimming removed 7 bases from V and 1 base from J, with 13 bases in between. The sample comes from a study of STAT5B mutations in CD4+ large granular lymphocyte leukemia. Points from the study as a whole: Main leukemic clonotypes were patient-specific, but about 26% appeared at low frequency elsewhere. Top patient clones used TRBV06 genes more often: 8/27 versus 2/35 in controls.

The authors' processing: The detection floor for productive clonotype frequency was 2.59 x 10-5. Here immunoSEQ multiplex PCR was the method, and the copy in TCRdb shows in-frame clones only, minus some. Clonal size and the V and J genes are those of that table, whereas D and trimming came from the DNA. The repertoire holds roughly 5,900 clones, around 74% seen once, with roughly 61% in the top ten. Depending on availability, patient cells were bead-separated fractions or unselected PBMC. What was sequenced was PBMCs. The V and J genes are TRBV7-3 and TRBJ1-1; a weak D match, TRBD1 (5 bases). The source is a man older than 75 with CD4+ T-cell large granular lymphocyte leukemia. Here the CDR3 reads CASKSGTSNTEAFF. CDR3 nucleotides: TGTGCCAGCAAATCTGGGACCTCGAACACTGAAGCTTTCTTT. Together with reference TRBV7-3 and TRBJ1-1, the CDR3 gives the full variable domain: GAGVSQTPSNKVTEKGKYVELRCDPISGHTALYWYRQSLGQGPEFLIYFQGTGAADDSGLPNDRFFAVRPEGSVSTLKIQRTERGDSAVYLCASKSGTSNTEAFFGQGTRLTVV.